Included here is one T cell receptor beta chain sequence, with context. No antigen is known for it. No base qualities exist here, and no much larger clone lies one base off it. This sample is drawn from a study of patients and donors after allogeneic stem cell transplantation (dated by TCRdb to 2020 to 2022). Library preparation was by RT-PCR. Sequenced on a NextSeq 550. TCRdb applied fastp at Q25 and MiXCR to the public reads, then kept only in-frame beta chains. Rows are unified per CDR3 protein, each entry keeping the most common DNA and genes. Within this sample are over 150,000 distinct CDR3 sequences, with 25% to 35% of them counted one time only. Around 3.2% of the sample lies in the top ten. The germline V gene gives CDR1 as MNHEY and CDR2 as SVGEGT. Ends trimmed: V by 5 bases, J by 4 bases; bases unmatched to a gene: 1. The CDR3 spans 14 residues, from the cysteine through the phenylalanine. The entry retains the CDR3 DNA only, 42 bases that are in frame from base 1.

Rearrangement joined TRBV6-2 or TRBV6-3 to TRBJ2-2; TRBD1 aligns with 10 central bases. The specimen sequenced was blood, either unsorted or a sorted T cell fraction (not recorded which). The clonotype was recovered from a human donor who was either an allogeneic HSCT recipient or a stem cell or donor lymphocyte infusion donor (not recorded which). It is not recorded whose cells these are; they may come from a transplant donor. The CDR3 is CASSRTGGTGELFF. The bases are TGTGCCAGCAGTAGGACAGGGGGCACCGGGGAGCTGTTTTTT.